Below, 12 T cell receptor beta chains from the same sample are listed, as sequenced in a study of CD8+ T cells in alopecia areata (dated by TCRdb to between 2018 and 2020). Taken with the paper, the label for time point translates to: baseline before oral tofacitinib. Library prep was done by the immunoSEQ multiplex PCR assay. To provide template for TCR sequencing, every sample had RNA extracted and reverse transcribed into cDNA. TCRdb took this table from immuneACCESS and kept in-frame rearrangements with V and J called. Such tables lack part of the clones; where checked against another copy, unresolved V genes explain under half of the gap, and the rest is unexplained. Present in this sample are approximately 150,000 clones, about nine tenths of which were seen just once. Together, the top ten hold around 15% of the sample. The starting material was CD8+ T cells sorted from blood, obtained at week 0. The source of these receptors is a human donor with alopecia areata.

The rearrangement joins TRBV7-8 to TRBJ1-2; possible D gene TRBD1, 5 bases. The ends were cut back, 1 base at V and 6 bases at J, with 12 bases in the middle. From germline, CDR1 is SGHVS and CDR2 FQNEAQ. The CDR3 has 14 amino acids. CDR3 DNA sequence: TGTGCCAGCAGCTTAGGGGCAGGGTGGGATGGCTACACCTTC. Its protein is CASSLGAGWDGYTF. Looking up the rest from reference TRBV7-8 and TRBJ1-2 gives the full variable domain: GAGVSQSPRYKVAKRGQDVALRCDPISGHVSLFWYQQALGQGPEFLTYFQNEAQLDKSGLPSDRFFAERPEGSVSTLKIQRTQQEDSAVYLCASSLGAGWDGYTFGSGTRLTVV.

The chain links TRBV13 to TRBJ1-1; D is uncertain. The CDR3 runs 11 residues. Trimming took 3 bases from V and 9 from J, leaving 8 bases between them. Germline-derived CDR1 and CDR2 are PRHDT and FYEKMQ (reference sequence). The CDR3 sequence: CASSLGAQAFF. The CDR3 region has the DNA TGTGCCAGCAGCTTGGGCGCCCAAGCTTTCTTT.

This sequence joins TRBV9 and TRBJ2-7; weak D call: TRBD1 (5 bases). Germline CDR1 SGDLS, CDR2 YYNGEE. The CDR3 covers 15 residues. V shed 3 bases and J shed 6 bases, with 19 bases lying between them. CDR3 bases: TGTGCCAGCAGCGCATTTCAAGCCAGGGTTTCCGAGCAGTACTTC. Its translation: CASSAFQARVSEQYF.

The chain is built from TRBV4-1 and TRBJ1-1; D is possibly TRBD1 (6 bases). The length of the CDR3 is 15 residues. V was pared by 0 bases and J by 5 bases, with 13 bases between. The germline CDR1 and CDR2 sequences are MGHRA and YSYEKL. In DNA, the CDR3 is TGCGCCAGCAGCCAAGACCCGGCAGGGACAACTGAAGCTTTCTTT. This gives the protein CASSQDPAGTTEAFF.

The chain combines TRBV5-1 with TRBJ2-1; 9 bases fit TRBD2. V was clipped by 3 bases and J by 3 bases; unmatched bases: 7. This CDR3 comprises 16 residues. Germline V gene data show CDR1 as SGHRS and CDR2 as YFSETQ. CDR3 DNA sequence: TGCGCCAGCAGCTCCTATAGCGGGGGAATCTACAATGAGCAGTTCTTC. Encoded protein: CASSSYSGGIYNEQFF.

This chain's CDR3 is CASSLGSGTMDEQFF. CDR3 nucleotides: TGCGCCAGCAGCTTGGGGAGCGGAACCATGGATGAGCAGTTCTTC. The chain has TRBV5-1 and TRBJ2-1; TRBD2 is a possible D gene (5 bases). CDR1 is SGHRS and CDR2 is YFSETQ in the germline V gene. V was trimmed by 0 bases and J by 8 bases, leaving 15 bases between them. There are 15 residues in the CDR3.

The J gene is TRBJ2-7, the V gene TRBV7-9; 10 nucleotides match TRBD2. Germline loops: CDR1 SEHNR, CDR2 FQNEAQ (reference sequence). The CDR3 runs 17 residues. V lost 5 bases to trimming and J lost 1 base; unmatched junction nucleotides: 11. The CDR3 here is CASSAPAGLAASYEQYF. The CDR3 DNA is TGTGCCAGCAGCGCACCCGCAGGACTAGCGGCTTCCTACGAGCAGTACTTC.

This chain connects TRBV25-1 to TRBJ2-3, with 13 nucleotides matching TRBD2. Germline CDR1 reads MGHDK; CDR2 reads SYGVNS. The CDR3 length is 17 residues. The ends lost 4 bases at V and 3 bases at J; junction bases unmatched: 7. DNA of the CDR3: TGTGCCAGCAGTGGGATCGGACTAGCGGGGGAAACAGATACGCAGTATTTT. Translated, it gives CASSGIGLAGETDTQYF.

The table lists this clone with a count of one. The J gene is TRBJ2-2, the V gene TRBV27; tentatively, D is TRBD1 or TRBD2 (5 bases each). Trimming removed 5 bases from V and 4 bases from J, with 11 bases in between. This CDR3 has 14 amino acids. Germline V gives CDR1 MNHEY, CDR2 SMNVEV (reference sequence). CDR3 nucleotide sequence: TGTGCCAGCAGTCCTCCGGGACCCACCGGGGAGCTGTTTTTT. This sequence encodes CASSPPGPTGELFF.

The rearrangement joins TRBV29-1 to TRBJ2-3; D unresolved. The CDR3 covers 13 residues. Trimming removed 3 bases from V and 4 bases from J, with 11 bases in between. Germline values: CDR1 SQVTM, CDR2 ANQGSEA. The CDR3 nucleotides read TGCAGCGTTGATAGCCTGCGGCCAGATACGCAGTATTTT. Translated, it gives CSVDSLRPDTQYF.

About this clone itself: One end of the junction does not line up with germline, which may come from a read error. The chain has TRBV29-1 and TRBJ2-3, with D perhaps TRBD1 or TRBD2 (5 bases each). Germline V CDR1 and CDR2: SQVTM, ANQGSEA. This CDR3 is 15 amino acids long. The CDR3 region has the DNA TGCAGCGTTGAAGGGGGCAGGGAGTTGTCAGATACGCGGTATTTT. This translates into CSVEGGRELSDTRYF.

This chain uses TRBV15 with TRBJ2-7, with TRBD2 matching 11 bases. The CDR3 contains 14 residues. Germline V gene lookup returns CDR1 LNHNV and CDR2 YYDKDF (reference sequence). V dropped 5 bases and J dropped 7; count of bases not matched to a gene: 7. For the CDR3, the DNA is TGTGCCACCAGCCCTCTAGCGGGAGGAGGAGAGCAGTACTTC. Its protein is CATSPLAGGGEQYF.